This TCR beta chain is from a study of T cell responses to AZD1222 COVID-19 vaccine. This CDR3 has 13 residues. From germline, CDR1 is SGHDN and CDR2 FVKESK. Details on this clone: Antigen unknown. One junction end does not reproduce the germline sequence, and a read error may be involved.

Profiling relied on immunoSEQ multiplex PCR, and the TCRdb table lists in-frame clones only, not all of them. The sample contains over 100,000 clones, about nine tenths of which appear only once. Study-wide results and limits: In all cases, repertoires were sampled only after the peak T cell response. White British ancestry dominated among donors, who included more females, and clonal diversity was possibly underestimated. Epitopes outside B.1.351 and B.1.1.7 mutated regions reportedly drew nearly half of spike TCRs.

Source: peripheral blood, taken on day 0 of AZD1222 vaccination. The clonotype originates from an adult in good health. This chain joins TRBV14 and TRBJ2-3; D remains unclear. The CDR3 sequence: CASSQLDTDTRYF. CDR3 nucleotide sequence: TGTGCCAGCAGCCAACTCGACACAGATACGCGGTATTTT.